This record looks at one T cell receptor beta chain sequence and its context. There is no known antigen for this receptor. No per-base quality is available; no much larger clone lies one base away. Peripheral blood CD8+ and CD4+ T cells from healthy donors, Susac syndrome patients and multiple sclerosis patients were profiled using high-throughput TCR beta sequencing. The Susac syndrome patients fulfilled recently defined diagnostic criteria for definite or probable disease. Bulk CD8+ and CD4+ T cells were purified magnetically by negative isolation, whereas CD8+ TEMRA cells were enriched by FACS. Blood was collected in EDTA tubes and processed within 24 hours, with PBMCs isolated through density gradient centrifugation. PBMCs intended for TCR sequencing were frozen in liquid nitrogen and were later thawed in a 37 degrees C water bath. Purity of sorted or isolated CD4+, CD8+ and CD8+ TEMRA cells was at least 90%.

Trimming leaves V shorter by 5 bases and J shorter by 3 bases, with the junction holding 3 bases beyond the gene matches. The CDR3 sequence holds 13 residues, the cysteine and phenylalanine included. Of the read, only the CDR3 DNA is kept; its 39 bases are in frame from base 1. CDR1 MDHEN and CDR2 SYDVKM are derived from the germline V gene. This record comes from a study of CD8 T cells in Susac syndrome (dated by TCRdb to about 2019). Some background on the complete study: Of the Susac syndrome patients who were sequenced, roughly 8 were in clinical remission while six had clinically active disease. Repertoire sequencing was used to test whether CD8+ T cell activation and differentiation in Susac syndrome was antigen driven. At the time of blood withdrawal, Susac syndrome patients were either therapy-naive, taking corticosteroids (with some also receiving IVIg), or on IVIg alone. The clonality of the CD8+ T cell repertoire was compared across approximately twelve healthy donors, around 14 Susac syndrome patients and under 18 multiple sclerosis patients.

The paper's findings and limits, for the study overall: In the total CD8+ and CD8+ TEMRA repertoires, sixteen and five Susac-specific public clones, respectively, were identified. The number of individuals in the TCR sequencing and HLA analysis was recognized as being relatively small. Clonal expansion was seen in Susac syndrome CD8+ repertoires, peaking in CD8+ TEMRA cells and being greater in clinically active patients than in remitting ones.

RNA was extracted with the RNeasy kit and roughly 0.45 to 1 ug was reverse transcribed using random hexamers. TCR beta CDR3 regions were amplified with the immunoSEQ multiplex PCR assay covering 54 Vbeta and 13 Jbeta segments. To correct PCR amplification bias, a synthetic template baseline was used for both primer optimization and computational correction. The authors' pipeline ran thus. Only productive sequences were kept, with reads annotated to V, D and J genes according to IMGT and analyzed in immunoSEQ Analyzer. Clonality was calculated as one minus the Shannon entropy normalized by log2 of the number of productive unique sequences. For each patient and control, public and private clones were evaluated among the 100 most prevalent clones. Clones were defined as Susac-specific if absent from the healthy and MS cohorts, from 1052 published viral clones and from other ImmuneACCESS disease sequences. The raw public reads went through TCRdb reprocessing: fastp at Q25, MiXCR clone calling, in-frame beta chains kept. CDR3 protein duplicates are merged, each entry listing the most common genes and DNA. V and J calls and clone size were set by TCRdb, not the authors. Present in this sample are about 76,000 distinct CDR3 sequences, roughly 92% of which were seen just once. The ten largest clones take up approximately 0.5% of the sample.

The sample taken for sequencing was CD8+ T cells from PBMCs. This sequence uses TRBV28 and TRBJ2-5; TRBD2 fits 7 bases in the junction. This clonotype was obtained from a human donor with Susac syndrome. The CDR3 reads as follows: CASSPLAEETQYF. The DNA is TGTGCCAGCAGTCCCCTAGCGGAAGAGACCCAGTACTTC.